A selection of T cell receptor beta chains follows, all from one sample in a study of Ad26.COV2.S vaccination and SARS-CoV-2 variants. Assay used: immunoSEQ multiplex PCR; TCRdb lists only in-frame clones, some missing. The table has 400,000 to 500,000 clones, 89% seen once. The sequenced sample was peripheral blood, obtained in a trial of Ad26.COV2.S vaccine versus placebo. The receptors here all came from a person between 18 and 60 years old who received the Ad26.COV2.S COVID-19 vaccine or a placebo. CDR3s include the opening cysteine and the closing phenylalanine or tryptophan. Fields, in order: D gene, V gene, J gene, clone size, CDR3 DNA, CDR3 protein. The D gene is left open where the match is weak. Clone size is shown for a subset of rows, as once, few, many or a class of expanded clone.

d_gene: .
v_gene: TRBV10-3
j_gene: TRBJ1-1
abundance: .
CDR3nt: TGTGCCATCAGTGGAGACGGGGTCACTATAGGCGCTTTCTTT
CDR3aa: CAISGDGVTIGAFF

d_gene: TRBD1
v_gene: TRBV27
j_gene: TRBJ1-5
abundance: .
CDR3nt: TGTGCCAGCAGTCGGGACAGGGAGAGGGCTGGCAATCAGCCCCAGCATTTT
CDR3aa: CASSRDRERAGNQPQHF

d_gene: .
v_gene: TRBV5-1
j_gene: TRBJ2-3
abundance: .
CDR3nt: TGCGCCAGCAGCTCCCGGGGGATCACAGATACGCAGTATTTT
CDR3aa: CASSSRGITDTQYF

d_gene: TRBD2
v_gene: TRBV18
j_gene: TRBJ2-1
abundance: few
CDR3nt: TGTGCCAGCTCACCACCGGGCGGGGGGATCTACAATGAGCAGTTCTTC
CDR3aa: CASSPPGGGIYNEQFF

d_gene: .
v_gene: TRBV28
j_gene: TRBJ1-4
abundance: .
CDR3nt: TGTGCCAGCAGTCCAGGGGCAACTAATGAAAAACTGTTTTTT
CDR3aa: CASSPGATNEKLFF

d_gene: .
v_gene: TRBV28
j_gene: TRBJ2-5
abundance: .
CDR3nt: TGTGCCAGCAGTTTAATGGAAGGTTTCGGGTGGGAAGAGACCCAGTACTTC
CDR3aa: CASSLMEGFGWEETQYF

d_gene: .
v_gene: TRBV2
j_gene: TRBJ1-5
abundance: once
CDR3nt: TGTGCCAGCAGGGGAGGAAATAGCAATCAGCCCCAGCATTTT
CDR3aa: CASRGGNSNQPQHF

d_gene: TRBD2
v_gene: TRBV4-1
j_gene: TRBJ2-1
abundance: .
CDR3nt: TGCGCCAGCAGCCAAGAGTCGGCTAGCGGAGGCAATGAGCAGTTCTTC
CDR3aa: CASSQESASGGNEQFF

d_gene: TRBD2
v_gene: TRBV9
j_gene: TRBJ2-1
abundance: once
CDR3nt: TGTGCCAGCAGCCCCTCGCTAGCGGGAGCCGGGGGTAGTGAGCAGTTCTTC
CDR3aa: CASSPSLAGAGGSEQFF

d_gene: TRBD2
v_gene: TRBV3-1/TRBV3-2
j_gene: TRBJ2-5
abundance: .
CDR3nt: TGTGCCAGCAGCCAGGGACTAGAACAAGAGACCCAGTACTTC
CDR3aa: CASSQGLEQETQYF

d_gene: .
v_gene: TRBV4-3
j_gene: TRBJ1-3
abundance: .
CDR3nt: TGCGCCAGCAGCCTCCGGACGCCTGGAAACACCATATATTTT
CDR3aa: CASSLRTPGNTIYF

d_gene: .
v_gene: TRBV11-3
j_gene: TRBJ2-5
abundance: .
CDR3nt: TGTGCCAGCAGGGTAAACCGGGACGGGGTGACCCAGTACTTC
CDR3aa: CASRVNRDGVTQYF

d_gene: TRBD1
v_gene: TRBV9
j_gene: TRBJ2-1
abundance: .
CDR3nt: TGTGCCAGCAGCGTTAGTCTCCCCCGGACAGGGAAGAATGAGCAGTTCTTC
CDR3aa: CASSVSLPRTGKNEQFF